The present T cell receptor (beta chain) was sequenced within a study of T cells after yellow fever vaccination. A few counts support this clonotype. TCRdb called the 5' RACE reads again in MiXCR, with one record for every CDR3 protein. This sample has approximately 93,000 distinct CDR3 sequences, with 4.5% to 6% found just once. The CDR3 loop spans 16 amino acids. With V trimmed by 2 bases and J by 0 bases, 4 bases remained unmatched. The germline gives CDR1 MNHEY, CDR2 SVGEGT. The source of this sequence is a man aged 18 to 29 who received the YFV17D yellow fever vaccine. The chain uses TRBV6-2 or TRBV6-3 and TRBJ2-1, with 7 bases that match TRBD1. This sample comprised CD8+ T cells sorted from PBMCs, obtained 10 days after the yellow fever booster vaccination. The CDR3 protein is CASSYLQGTSYNEQFF. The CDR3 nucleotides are TGTGCCAGCAGTTACCTACAGGGGACCTCCTACAATGAGCAGTTCTTC.